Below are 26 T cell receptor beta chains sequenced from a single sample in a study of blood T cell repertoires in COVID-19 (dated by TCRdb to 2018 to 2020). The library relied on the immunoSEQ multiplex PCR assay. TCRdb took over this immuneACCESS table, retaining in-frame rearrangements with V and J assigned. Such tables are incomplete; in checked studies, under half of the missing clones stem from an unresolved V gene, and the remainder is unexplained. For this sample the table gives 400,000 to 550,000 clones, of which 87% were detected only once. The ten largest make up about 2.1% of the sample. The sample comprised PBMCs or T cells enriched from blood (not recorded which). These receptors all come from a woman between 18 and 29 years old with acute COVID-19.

As DNA, the CDR3 is TGTGCCAGCAGCTTAGCGGCCGGCGGATACTCTGGAAACACCATATATTTT. Translating it yields CASSLAAGGYSGNTIYF. The rearrangement links TRBV7-2 to TRBJ1-3; D is unclear. Per the germline V gene, CDR1 is SGHTA and CDR2 is FQGNSA. The CDR3 is 17 residues long. The V end lost 0 bases, the J end lost 0 bases, and 12 bases lay between the germline ends.

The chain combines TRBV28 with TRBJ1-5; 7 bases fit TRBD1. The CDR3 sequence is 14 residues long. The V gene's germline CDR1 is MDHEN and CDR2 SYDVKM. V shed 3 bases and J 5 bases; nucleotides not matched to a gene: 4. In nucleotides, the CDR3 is TGTGCCAGCAGTTTTGGAGGGGGCGATCAGCCCCAGCATTTT. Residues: CASSFGGGDQPQHF.

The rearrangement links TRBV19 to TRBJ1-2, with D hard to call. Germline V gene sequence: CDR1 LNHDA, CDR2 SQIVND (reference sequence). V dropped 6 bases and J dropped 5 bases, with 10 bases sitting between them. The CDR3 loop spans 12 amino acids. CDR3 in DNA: TGTGCCAGTAGGCACACCCAGTATGGCTACACCTTC. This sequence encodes CASRHTQYGYTF.

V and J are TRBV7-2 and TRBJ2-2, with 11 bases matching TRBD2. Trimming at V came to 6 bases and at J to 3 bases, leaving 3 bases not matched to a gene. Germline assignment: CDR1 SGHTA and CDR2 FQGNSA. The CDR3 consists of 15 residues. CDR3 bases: TGTGCCAGCAGGCCGGGACTAGCGGACACCGGGGAGCTGTTTTTT. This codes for CASRPGLADTGELFF.

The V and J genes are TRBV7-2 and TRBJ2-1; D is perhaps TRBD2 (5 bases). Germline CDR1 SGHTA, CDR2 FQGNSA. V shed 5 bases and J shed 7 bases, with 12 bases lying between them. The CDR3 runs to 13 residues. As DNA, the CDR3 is TGTGCCAGCAGCGCCCGGACGGGAAATGAGCAGTTCTTC. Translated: CASSARTGNEQFF. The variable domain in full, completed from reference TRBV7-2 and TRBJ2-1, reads GAGVSQSPSNKVTEKGKDVELRCDPISGHTALYWYRQSLGQGLEFLIYFQGNSAPDKSGLPSDRFSAERTGGSVSTLTIQRTQQEDSAVYLCASSARTGNEQFFGPGTRLTVL.

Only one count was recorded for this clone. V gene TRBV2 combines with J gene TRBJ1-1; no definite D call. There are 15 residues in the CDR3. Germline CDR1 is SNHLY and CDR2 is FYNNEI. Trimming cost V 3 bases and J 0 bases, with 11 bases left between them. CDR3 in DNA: TGTGCCAGCAGTGAGACTCTACTCATGAACACTGAAGCTTTCTTT. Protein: CASSETLLMNTEAFF.

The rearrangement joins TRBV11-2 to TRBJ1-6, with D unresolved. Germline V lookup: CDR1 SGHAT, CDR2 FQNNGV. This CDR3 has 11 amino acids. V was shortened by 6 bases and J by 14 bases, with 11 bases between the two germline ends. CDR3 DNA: TGTGCCAGCAGGTATTTCTTGTCCCTCCACTTT. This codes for CASRYFLSLHF. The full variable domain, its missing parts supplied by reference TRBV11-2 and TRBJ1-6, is EAGVAQSPRYKIIEKRQSVAFWCNPISGHATLYWYQQILGQGPKLLIQFQNNGVVDDSQLPKDRFSAERLKGVDSTLKIQPAKLEDSAVYLCASRYFLSLHFGNGTRLTVT.

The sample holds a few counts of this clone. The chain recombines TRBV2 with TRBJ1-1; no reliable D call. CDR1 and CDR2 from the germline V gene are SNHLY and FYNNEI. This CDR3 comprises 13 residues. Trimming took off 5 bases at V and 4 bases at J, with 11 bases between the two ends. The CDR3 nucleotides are TGTGCCAGCAGTAGATACCTAGGCACTGAAGCTTTCTTT. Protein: CASSRYLGTEAFF.

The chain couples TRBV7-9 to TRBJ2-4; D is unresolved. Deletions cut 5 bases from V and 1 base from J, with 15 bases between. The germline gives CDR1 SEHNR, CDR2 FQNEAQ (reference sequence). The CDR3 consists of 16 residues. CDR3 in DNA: TGTGCCAGCAGCCCGCCAGGTCACCCCGCCAAAAACATTCAGTACTTC. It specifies CASSPPGHPAKNIQYF.

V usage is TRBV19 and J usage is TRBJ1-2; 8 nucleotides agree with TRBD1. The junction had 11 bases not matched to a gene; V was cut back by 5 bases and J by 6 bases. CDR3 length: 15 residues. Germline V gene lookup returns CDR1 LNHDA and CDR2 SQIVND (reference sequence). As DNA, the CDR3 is TGTGCCAGTAGTGTCAACAGGGGGAACCTTGATGGCTACACCTTC. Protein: CASSVNRGNLDGYTF.

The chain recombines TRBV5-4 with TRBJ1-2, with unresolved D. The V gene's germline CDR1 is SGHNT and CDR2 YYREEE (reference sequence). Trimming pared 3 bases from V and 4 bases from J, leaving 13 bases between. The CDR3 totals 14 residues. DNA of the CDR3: TGTGCCAGCAGCTCCCTACAGACACCCTATGGCTACACCTTC. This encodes CASSSLQTPYGYTF.

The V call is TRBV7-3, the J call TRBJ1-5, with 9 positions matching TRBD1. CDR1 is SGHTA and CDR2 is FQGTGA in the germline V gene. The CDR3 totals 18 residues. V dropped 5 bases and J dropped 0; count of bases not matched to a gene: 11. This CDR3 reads CASSLIRTGDSSNQPQHF. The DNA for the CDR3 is TGTGCCAGCAGCCTGATACGGACAGGGGACAGTAGCAATCAGCCCCAGCATTTT.

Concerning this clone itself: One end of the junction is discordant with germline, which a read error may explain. The CDR3 nucleotides are TGTGCCAGCAGCTTAACGAAGTTAAGCGGGGGGGCTAAAGTCTTC. Protein sequence: CASSLTKLSGGAKVF. The chain is built from TRBV7-3 and TRBJ2-1, with 10 bases that match TRBD2. CDR3 length equals 15 residues. CDR1 SGHTA and CDR2 FQGTGA come from the germline V gene.

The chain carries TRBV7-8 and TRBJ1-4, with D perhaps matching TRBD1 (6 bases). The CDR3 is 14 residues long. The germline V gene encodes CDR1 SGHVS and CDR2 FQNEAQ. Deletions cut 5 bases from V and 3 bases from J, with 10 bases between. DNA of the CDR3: TGTGCCAGCAGCGTAGGACAGCCTAATGAAAAACTGTTTTTT. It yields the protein CASSVGQPNEKLFF. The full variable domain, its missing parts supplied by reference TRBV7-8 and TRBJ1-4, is GAGVSQSPRYKVAKRGQDVALRCDPISGHVSLFWYQQALGQGPEFLTYFQNEAQLDKSGLPSDRFFAERPEGSVSTLKIQRTQQEDSAVYLCASSVGQPNEKLFFGSGTQLSVL.

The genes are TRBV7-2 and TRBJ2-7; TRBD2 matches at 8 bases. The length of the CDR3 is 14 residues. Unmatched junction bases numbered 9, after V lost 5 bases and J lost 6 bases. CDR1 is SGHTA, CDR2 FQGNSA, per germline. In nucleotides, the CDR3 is TGTGCCAGCAGCCTTCTTCCGGGAGGGCTCGAGCAGTACTTC. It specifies CASSLLPGGLEQYF.

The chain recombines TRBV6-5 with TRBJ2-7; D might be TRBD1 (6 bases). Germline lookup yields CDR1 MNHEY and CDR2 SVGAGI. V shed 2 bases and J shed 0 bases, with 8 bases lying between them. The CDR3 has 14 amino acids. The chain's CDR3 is CASSYRDNSYEQYF. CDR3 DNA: TGTGCCAGCAGTTACAGGGACAACTCCTACGAGCAGTACTTC.

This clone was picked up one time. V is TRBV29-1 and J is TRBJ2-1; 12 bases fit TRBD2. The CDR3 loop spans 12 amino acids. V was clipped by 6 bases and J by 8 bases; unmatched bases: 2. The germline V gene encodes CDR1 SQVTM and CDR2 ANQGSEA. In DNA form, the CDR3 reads TGCAGCGTAAGACTAGCGGGGGATGAGCAGTTCTTC. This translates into CSVRLAGDEQFF.

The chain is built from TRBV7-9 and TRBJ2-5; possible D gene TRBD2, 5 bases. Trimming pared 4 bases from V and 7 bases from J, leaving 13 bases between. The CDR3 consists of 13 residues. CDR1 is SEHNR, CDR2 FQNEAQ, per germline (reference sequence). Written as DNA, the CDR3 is TGTGCCAGCAGCTCCCCCGGGGTGAGGACCCAGTACTTC. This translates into CASSSPGVRTQYF.

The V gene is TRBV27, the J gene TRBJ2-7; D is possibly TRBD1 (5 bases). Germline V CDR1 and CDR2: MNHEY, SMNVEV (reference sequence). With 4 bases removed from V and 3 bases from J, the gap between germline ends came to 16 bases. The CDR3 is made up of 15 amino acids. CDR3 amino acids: CASSSARQGLYEQYF. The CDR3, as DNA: TGTGCCAGCAGTTCCGCCCGGCAGGGTCTCTACGAGCAGTACTTC.

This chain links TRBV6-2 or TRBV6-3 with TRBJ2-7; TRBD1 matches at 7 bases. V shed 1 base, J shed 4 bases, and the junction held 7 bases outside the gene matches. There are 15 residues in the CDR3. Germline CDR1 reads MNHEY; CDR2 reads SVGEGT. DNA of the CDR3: TGTGCCAGCAGTTACTTACAGGGGAACGGTTACGAGCAGTACTTC. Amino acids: CASSYLQGNGYEQYF.

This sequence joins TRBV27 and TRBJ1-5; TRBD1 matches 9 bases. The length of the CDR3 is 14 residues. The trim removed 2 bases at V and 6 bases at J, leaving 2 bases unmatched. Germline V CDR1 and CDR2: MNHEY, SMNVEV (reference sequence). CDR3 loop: CASSLVQGAQPQHF. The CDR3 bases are TGTGCCAGCAGTTTAGTACAGGGGGCTCAGCCCCAGCATTTT.

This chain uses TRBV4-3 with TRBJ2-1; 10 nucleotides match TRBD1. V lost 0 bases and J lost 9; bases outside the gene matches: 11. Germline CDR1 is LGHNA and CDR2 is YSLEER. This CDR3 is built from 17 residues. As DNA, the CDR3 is TGCGCCAGCAGCCAAGATACTCGGGACAGGGGTCGCGGTGAGCAGTTCTTC. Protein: CASSQDTRDRGRGEQFF.

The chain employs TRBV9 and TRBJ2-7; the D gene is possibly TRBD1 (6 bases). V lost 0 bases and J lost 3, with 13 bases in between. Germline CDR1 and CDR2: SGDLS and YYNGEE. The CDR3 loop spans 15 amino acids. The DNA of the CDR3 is TGTGCCAGCAGCGTAGCTACTACAGGGCTCTACGAGCAGTACTTC. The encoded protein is CASSVATTGLYEQYF.

This chain's CDR3 is CASRDTKNQPQHF. CDR3 nucleotide sequence: TGTGCCAGCCGGGACACGAAGAATCAGCCCCAGCATTTT. This rearrangement joins TRBV6-5 to TRBJ1-5; TRBD1 is a possible D gene (6 bases). Germline assignment: CDR1 MNHEY and CDR2 SVGAGI. V lost 8 bases, J lost 4 bases, and 12 bases lay in between. The CDR3 runs 13 residues.

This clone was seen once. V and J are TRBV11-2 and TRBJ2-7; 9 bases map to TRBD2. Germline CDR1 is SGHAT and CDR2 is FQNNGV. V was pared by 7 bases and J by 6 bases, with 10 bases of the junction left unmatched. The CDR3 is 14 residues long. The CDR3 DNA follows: TGTGCCAGCACCCCGGTAAGCGGGAGGAGCGAGCAGTACTTC. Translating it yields CASTPVSGRSEQYF.

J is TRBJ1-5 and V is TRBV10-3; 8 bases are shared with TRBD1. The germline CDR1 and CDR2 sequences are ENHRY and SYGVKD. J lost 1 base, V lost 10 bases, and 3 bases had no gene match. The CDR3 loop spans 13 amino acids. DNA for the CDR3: TGTGCCAGCTGGACAGGGAGCAATCAGCCCCAGCATTTT. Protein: CASWTGSNQPQHF.